This TCR beta chain was identified in a study of cytomegalovirus exposure and HLA in healthy donors. Findings and caveats of the study: In most subjects, TCR beta sequences reportedly gave accurate predictions of HLA-A and HLA-B alleles. By a later analysis, the bulk of CMV-associated TCR beta chains appeared HLA-restricted. While the bulk of TCR sequences proved rare, some public TCRs turned up in many donors.

13 Jbeta primers and 60 Vbeta primers were used for the PCR. Data came from immunoSEQ multiplex PCR; TCRdb stores just in-frame clones and leaves some out. The sample lists over 55,000 clones; just under 80% were seen once. A remark on this clone: No antigen is known for it.

The CDR3 runs 13 residues. Trimming pared 3 bases from V and 4 bases from J, leaving 9 bases between. Germline-derived CDR1 and CDR2 are SNHLY and FYNNEI. The sequence came from a woman in her twenties or thirties in good health and CMV-seronegative. Sequenced material: PBMCs. The chain links TRBV2 to TRBJ1-2; D might be TRBD1 (5 bases). CDR3 DNA: TGTGCCAGCAGTGAGCTGACAGTCTATGGCTACACCTTC. Translated: CASSELTVYGYTF.